Listed below are T cell receptor beta chains from one sample, sequenced in a study of blood T cell repertoires in COVID-19. Assay: immunoSEQ multiplex PCR; the TCRdb copy retains only in-frame clones and omits some. The profile shows roughly 300,000 clones, more than 75% of them singletons. Sequenced: peripheral blood. All receptors come from a woman in her forties or fifties who had recovered from COVID-19. CDR3s include the opening cysteine and the closing phenylalanine or tryptophan. The D gene is left open where the match is weak. Clone sizes are given selectively: once, few, many, or a class where the clone is expanded.

V	D	size	J	CDR3	DNA
TRBV19	TRBD1	.	TRBJ1-5	CASIQPPGQGNSNQPQHF	TGTGCCAGTATTCAACCTCCGGGACAGGGTAATAGCAATCAGCCCCAGCATTTT
TRBV10-1	TRBD1	.	TRBJ2-2	CASSESRDRVFYTGELFF	TGCGCCAGCAGTGAGTCGAGGGACAGGGTGTTCTACACCGGGGAGCTGTTTTTT
TRBV7-9	TRBD1	.	TRBJ2-3	CASSPRTGGSTDTQYF	TGTGCCAGCAGCCCCCGGACAGGGGGCTCCACAGATACGCAGTATTTT
TRBV7-8	.	.	TRBJ1-1	CASSLAGRLNTEAFF	TGTGCCAGCAGCTTAGCGGGCAGGTTGAACACTGAAGCTTTCTTT
TRBV7-7	.	.	TRBJ2-5	CASSLARGGQETQYF	TGTGCTAGCAGCTTAGCGCGGGGTGGGCAAGAGACCCAGTACTTC
TRBV10-1	.	.	TRBJ2-2	CASGRTGELFF	TGCGCCAGCGGGAGGACAGGGGAGCTGTTTTTT
TRBV11-2	.	.	TRBJ2-1	CASSPVEPYNEQFF	TGTGCCAGCAGCCCTGTAGAGCCGTACAATGAGCAGTTCTTC
TRBV7-9	.	.	TRBJ2-2	CASSLGQGGNTGELFF	TGTGCCAGCAGCTTAGGTCAGGGCGGGAACACCGGGGAGCTGTTTTTT
TRBV5-1	.	.	TRBJ2-5	CASSSLGGGLQETQYF	TGCGCCAGCAGCTCCCTCGGAGGAGGGCTTCAAGAGACCCAGTACTTC
TRBV4-1	TRBD2	.	TRBJ2-7	CASSPFTGTSGPGGYEQYF	TGCGCCAGCAGCCCTTTCACCGGGACTAGCGGGCCAGGGGGCTACGAGCAGTACTTC
TRBV5-6	.	.	TRBJ2-7	CASSPVTGTGEQYF	TGTGCCAGCAGCCCCGTGACAGGGACTGGCGAGCAGTACTTC
TRBV3-1/TRBV3-2	.	.	TRBJ2-7	CARGTLANLGEQYF	TGTGCCAGGGGTACTTTAGCGAATCTGGGAGAGCAGTACTTC
TRBV10-3	TRBD1	few	TRBJ2-7	CAISEGTGVYEQYF	TGTGCCATCAGTGAGGGGACAGGGGTCTACGAGCAGTACTTC
TRBV14	.	.	TRBJ2-4	CASSRGGAKNIQYF	TGTGCCAGCAGCCGAGGGGGGGCGAAAAACATTCAGTACTTC
TRBV4-3	.	.	TRBJ2-1	CASSQEGGAREQFF	TGCGCCAGCAGCCAAGAGGGGGGGGCCCGTGAGCAGTTCTTC
TRBV7-9	TRBD1	.	TRBJ1-3	CASRRTGDSGNTIYF	TGTGCCAGCAGGCGTACAGGGGACTCTGGAAACACCATATATTTT
TRBV7-9	TRBD2	.	TRBJ2-1	CASSPRGLARNEQFF	TGTGCCAGCAGCCCTAGGGGACTAGCGAGGAATGAGCAGTTCTTC
TRBV7-2	.	.	TRBJ2-3	CASSFYSSTDTQYF	TGTGCCAGCAGCTTTTACAGTAGCACAGATACGCAGTATTTT
TRBV5-4	TRBD2	.	TRBJ2-7	CASSYPSGGFYEQYF	TGTGCCAGCAGCTACCCTAGCGGAGGATTCTACGAGCAGTACTTC
TRBV27	.	many	TRBJ1-1	CASRSWEVMNTEAFF	TGTGCCAGCAGGTCGTGGGAGGTCATGAACACTGAAGCTTTCTTT
TRBV11-2	.	.	TRBJ2-5	CASSFRGRIGETQYF	TGTGCCAGCAGCTTCCGTGGGAGGATCGGAGAGACCCAGTACTTC
TRBV19	TRBD2	.	TRBJ2-5	CASSMLAGPQETQYF	TGTGCCAGTAGTATGCTAGCGGGGCCCCAAGAGACCCAGTACTTC
TRBV28	TRBD1	.	TRBJ1-6	CASSSYRGRGETLRGSPLHF	TGTGCCAGCAGTTCATACAGGGGGCGCGGTGAGACTCTAAGGGGTTCACCCCTCCACTTT
TRBV7-9	TRBD1	.	TRBJ1-6	CASSFGTENSPLHF	TGTGCCAGCAGCTTTGGGACAGAGAATTCACCCCTCCACTTT
TRBV19	TRBD1	.	TRBJ2-1	CASSYTGTGPYEQFF	TGTGCCAGTAGTTATACCGGGACAGGGCCTTATGAGCAGTTCTTC
TRBV5-1	TRBD2	.	TRBJ2-1	CASSLGLAVQNEQFF	TGCGCCAGCAGCTTGGGACTAGCGGTCCAGAATGAGCAGTTCTTC
TRBV27	.	.	TRBJ1-1	CASSQGTYMNTEAFF	TGTGCCAGCAGTCAGGGGACCTACATGAACACTGAAGCTTTCTTT
TRBV6-4	.	.	TRBJ2-2	CASGGTNTGELFF	TGTGCCAGCGGGGGCACGAACACCGGGGAGCTGTTTTTT
TRBV7-2	TRBD2	.	TRBJ2-7	CASSRTSGSYEQYF	TGTGCCAGCAGCCGGACTAGCGGGAGCTACGAGCAGTACTTC
TRBV5-1	.	few	TRBJ2-5	CASSLGGYQETQYF	TGCGCCAGCAGCTTGGGGGGCTACCAAGAGACCCAGTACTTC
TRBV5-1	.	.	TRBJ2-6	CASSLGPGSGANVLTF	TGCGCCAGCAGCTTGGGACCAGGCTCAGGGGCCAACGTCCTGACTTTC
TRBV9	.	once	TRBJ2-3	CASSGGHPTDTQYF	TGTGCCAGCAGCGGGGGCCACCCCACAGATACGCAGTATTTT
TRBV28	TRBD2	.	TRBJ2-3	CASSPGLAGADTQYF	TGTGCCAGCAGTCCGGGACTAGCGGGAGCAGATACGCAGTATTTT
TRBV3-1/TRBV3-2	.	.	TRBJ2-7	CASSQGGPIEQYF	TGTGCCAGCAGCCAGGGGGGACCAATCGAGCAGTACTTC
TRBV11-2	TRBD2	.	TRBJ2-3	CASSSSQGSGRKDTQYF	TGTGCCAGCAGCTCATCGCAAGGGAGCGGGAGAAAGGATACGCAGTATTTT
TRBV27	.	.	TRBJ2-2	CASSLSGPSTGELFF	TGTGCCAGCAGTTTAAGTGGGCCGAGCACCGGGGAGCTGTTTTTT
TRBV7-2	.	.	TRBJ2-2	CASSLLPETGELFF	TGTGCCAGCAGCCTTTTACCGGAGACCGGGGAGCTGTTTTTT